This record looks at one T cell receptor beta chain sequence and its context. Within the sample, other DNA sequences also encode this same CDR3. The authors divided CD4+ cells into CD45RA+ naive and CD45RA-negative memory subsets. This sample stems from a study of shared clonotypes between healthy human individuals. Study overall: Per donor, three plates held CD4 naive cells, three held CD4 memory, two held CD8 naive and one held CD8 memory.

Some clones are missing from TCRdb's copy, which holds only in-frame ones; the method was immunoSEQ multiplex PCR. The table has some 2,400,000 clones, more than 90% seen once; the top ten hold about 0.13%. The sequence was collected from a man aged 18 to 29 in good health. Sequencing was carried out using naive CD4+ T cells sorted from blood. Specified subset: CD45RA+ positively selected.

In DNA, the CDR3 is TGTGCCAGCTCACCCACCAGGGGAACCGGGGAGCTGTTTTTT. The encoded protein is CASSPTRGTGELFF. The chain couples TRBV18 to TRBJ2-2, with a possible D match to TRBD1 (6 bases). Looked up from germline, CDR1 is KGHSH and CDR2 is LQKENI. The V gene lost 3 bases and the J gene lost 5 bases, with 10 bases spanning the gap. This CDR3 has 14 amino acids.